A single TCR beta chain is shown here with its context. Its matching antigen is unknown. The data are from a study of T cells in narcolepsy. The CDR3 sequence is 16 residues long. The V end lost 4 bases, the J end lost 6 bases, and 18 bases lay between the germline ends. The V gene's germline CDR1 is SNHLY and CDR2 FYNNEI. This table comes from immunoSEQ multiplex PCR, and its TCRdb copy is limited to in-frame clones, with some not included. Of some 34,000 clones listed, 85% to 90% are singletons. The study, taken as a whole, reports: Some memory CD4+ repertoires had no autoreactive clone sequences. Comparing one patient's CSF and blood CD4+ clonotypes highlighted HCRT- and TRIB2-specific autoreactive clonotypes.

V is TRBV2 and J is TRBJ2-2; the D call may be TRBD1 or TRBD2 (6 bases each). The receptor comes from a human donor with narcolepsy. Sequences were obtained from CD45RA- memory CD4+ T cells from PBMCs. The CDR3 DNA is TGTGCCAGCAGTGTTGCCCTTCGGGGGCCTTCCGGGGAGCTGTTTTTT. Protein product: CASSVALRGPSGELFF. The full variable domain, with the rest looked up from reference TRBV2 and TRBJ2-2, is EPEVTQTPSHQVTQMGQEVILRCVPISNHLYFYWYRQILGQKVEFLVSFYNNEISEKSEIFDDQFSVERPDGSNFTLKIRSTKLEDSAMYFCASSVALRGPSGELFFGEGSRLTVL.